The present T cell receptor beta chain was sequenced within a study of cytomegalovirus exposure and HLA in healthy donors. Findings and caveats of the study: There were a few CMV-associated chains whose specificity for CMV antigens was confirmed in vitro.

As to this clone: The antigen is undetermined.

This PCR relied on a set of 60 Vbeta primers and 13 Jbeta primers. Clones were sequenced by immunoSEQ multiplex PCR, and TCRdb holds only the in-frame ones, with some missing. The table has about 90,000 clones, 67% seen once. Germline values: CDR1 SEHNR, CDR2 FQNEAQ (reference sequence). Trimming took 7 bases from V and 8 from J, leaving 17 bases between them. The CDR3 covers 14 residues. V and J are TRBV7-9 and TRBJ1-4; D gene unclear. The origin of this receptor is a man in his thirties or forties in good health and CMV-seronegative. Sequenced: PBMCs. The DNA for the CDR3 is TGTGCCAGCACCTCGGGGTCCCTAGGCGAAAAACTGTTTTTT. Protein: CASTSGSLGEKLFF.